This TCR beta chain was identified in a study of cytomegalovirus exposure and HLA in healthy donors (TCRdb year 2017). Regarding the complete study: The 500 to 800 repertoires of the first cohort and the 95 to 150 validation repertoires were produced on the same platform, according to a later analysis. The aim of the study was to test whether cataloging public T cell receptors could identify signatures of past pathogen exposure. A separate validation cohort of over 95 different subjects was used in addition to the roughly 670-subject first cohort. To predict cytomegalovirus infection status, the study brought together high-throughput TCR immunosequencing, statistical association of individual TCRs with disease status, and machine learning.

Donors formed part of the validation cohort, which comprised 120 subjects and was distinct from the first cohort of some 700 subjects. For this clone: Its binding antigen is unknown. No clone much larger than this one lies a single base away; base qualities are absent.

Here V drops 3 bases and J drops 5 bases, and the junction holds 15 bases not matched to any gene. Measured from the cysteine to the phenylalanine, the CDR3 is 19 residues long. The only DNA kept is the CDR3, 57 bases in frame from the first base. CDR1 and CDR2 are drawn from the germline V gene (reference sequence): MNHEY, SMNVEV. Receptors were amplified or captured by the immunoSEQ multiplex PCR assay. The study's own analysis went as follows. To diagnose cytomegalovirus status from the catalog of TCR beta chain sequences, a statistical classification framework was built. What TCRdb holds here is the immuneACCESS table cut down to in-frame rearrangements. Part of the clones is not present; checked against another copy, under half of the missing clones reflect an unresolved V gene, and the others are unexplained. V, J and clone size were drawn from that table, and D and trimming were deduced from the DNA. The sample table lists 200,000 to 250,000 clones, roughly 88% of them with a count of one. About an eighth of the sample belongs to the ten largest clones.

Broad study findings and their caveats: Three of the identified cytomegalovirus-associated TCR beta chains were confirmed in vitro to be specific for cytomegalovirus antigens. The authors suggested that the approach could potentially be generalized to other disease states and immunological phenotypes. In both the original and validation cohorts, the classifier was reported to diagnose cytomegalovirus status with high specificity and sensitivity. A later analysis lacked HLA typing for the validation cohort, so it scored co-occurrence in that cohort across all 110 or so repertoires. While some public TCRs were present in many individuals, most TCR sequences turned up only very rarely across donors. A later analysis found that TCRs clustered in the first cohort also tended to co-occur in the roughly 120 validation repertoires, with just under 95% of cluster scores above 0. The study listed over 150 TCR beta chains as associated with cytomegalovirus.

The sequence links TRBV27 to TRBJ2-2; 10 of the junction bases match TRBD1. The sequence derives from a woman in her 30s in good health and CMV-seropositive. Sequencing used PBMCs. The base sequence is TGTGCCAGCAGTTTCTCCCACTTCGACAGGGGGCGTGATACCGGGGAGCTGTTTTTT. This is translated as CASSFSHFDRGRDTGELFF.